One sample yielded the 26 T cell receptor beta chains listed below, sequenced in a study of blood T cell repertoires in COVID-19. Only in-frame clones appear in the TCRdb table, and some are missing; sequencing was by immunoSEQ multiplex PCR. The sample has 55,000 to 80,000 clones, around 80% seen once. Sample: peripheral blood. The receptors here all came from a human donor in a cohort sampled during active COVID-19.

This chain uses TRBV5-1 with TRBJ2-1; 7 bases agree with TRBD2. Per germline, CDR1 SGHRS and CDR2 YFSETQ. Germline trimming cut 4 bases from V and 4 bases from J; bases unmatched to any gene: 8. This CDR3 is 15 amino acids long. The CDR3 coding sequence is TGCGCCAGCAGCCGGGAGGCTAGCGGTTACAATGAGCAGTTCTTC. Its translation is CASSREASGYNEQFF.

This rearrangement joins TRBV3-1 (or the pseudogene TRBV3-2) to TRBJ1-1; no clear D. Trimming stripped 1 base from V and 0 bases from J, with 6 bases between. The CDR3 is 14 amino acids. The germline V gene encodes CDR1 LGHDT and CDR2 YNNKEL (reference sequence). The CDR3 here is CASSQAIVNTEAFF. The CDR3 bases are TGTGCCAGCAGCCAAGCCATAGTGAACACTGAAGCTTTCTTT.

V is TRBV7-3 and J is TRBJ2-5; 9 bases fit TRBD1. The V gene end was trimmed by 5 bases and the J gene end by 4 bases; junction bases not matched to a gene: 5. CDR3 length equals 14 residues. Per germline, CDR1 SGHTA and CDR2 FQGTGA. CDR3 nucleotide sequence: TGTGCCAGCAGCCCGGACAGGGGAGGAGAGACCCAGTACTTC. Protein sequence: CASSPDRGGETQYF.

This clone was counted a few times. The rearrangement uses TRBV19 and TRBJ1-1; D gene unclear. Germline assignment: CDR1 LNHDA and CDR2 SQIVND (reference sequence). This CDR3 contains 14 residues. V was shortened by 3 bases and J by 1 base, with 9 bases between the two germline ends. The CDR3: CASSIEGGNTEAFF. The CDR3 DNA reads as TGTGCCAGTAGTATCGAGGGTGGGAACACTGAAGCTTTCTTT. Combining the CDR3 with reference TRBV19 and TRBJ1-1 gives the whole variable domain DGGITQSPKYLFRKEGQNVTLSCEQNLNHDAMYWYRQDPGQGLRLIYYSQIVNDFQKGDIAEGYSVSREKKESFPLTVTSAQKNPTAFYLCASSIEGGNTEAFFGQGTRLTVV.

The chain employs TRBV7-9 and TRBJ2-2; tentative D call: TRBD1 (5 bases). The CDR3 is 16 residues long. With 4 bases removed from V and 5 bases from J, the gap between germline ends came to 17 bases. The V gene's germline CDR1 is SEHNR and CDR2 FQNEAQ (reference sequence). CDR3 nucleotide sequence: TGTGCCAGCAGCTCCTCAGGGCTACGCGGTACCGGGGAGCTGTTTTTT. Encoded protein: CASSSSGLRGTGELFF.

The CDR3 is CAGSGGRGQETQYF. The CDR3 region has the DNA TGTGCCGGTAGTGGGGGGAGGGGGCAAGAGACCCAGTACTTC. The rearrangement joins TRBV2 to TRBJ2-5, with D maybe TRBD2 (7 bases). Trimming stripped 11 bases from V and 2 bases from J, with 18 bases between. Germline values: CDR1 SNHLY, CDR2 FYNNEI. The CDR3 contains 14 residues.

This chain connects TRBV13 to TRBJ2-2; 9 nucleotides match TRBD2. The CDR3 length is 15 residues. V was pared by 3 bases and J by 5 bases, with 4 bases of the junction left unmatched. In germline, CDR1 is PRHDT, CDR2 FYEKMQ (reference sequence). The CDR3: CASSLNSGSTGELFF. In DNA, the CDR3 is TGTGCCAGCAGCTTGAATAGCGGGAGTACCGGGGAGCTGTTTTTT.

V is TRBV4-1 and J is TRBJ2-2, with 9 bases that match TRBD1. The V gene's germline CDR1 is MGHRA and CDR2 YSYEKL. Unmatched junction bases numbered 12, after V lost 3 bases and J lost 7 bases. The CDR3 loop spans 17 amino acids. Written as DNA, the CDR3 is TGCGCCAGCAGCCAGAATACAGGGGGCCGGGTCGGCGGGGAGCTGTTTTTT. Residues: CASSQNTGGRVGGELFF.

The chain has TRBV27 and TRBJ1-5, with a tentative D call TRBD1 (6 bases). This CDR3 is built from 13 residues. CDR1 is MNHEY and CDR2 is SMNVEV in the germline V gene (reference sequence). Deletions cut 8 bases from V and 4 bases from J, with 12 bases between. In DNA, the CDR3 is TGTGCCAGCGCCCCTACAGGGAATCAGCCCCAGCATTTT. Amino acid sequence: CASAPTGNQPQHF.

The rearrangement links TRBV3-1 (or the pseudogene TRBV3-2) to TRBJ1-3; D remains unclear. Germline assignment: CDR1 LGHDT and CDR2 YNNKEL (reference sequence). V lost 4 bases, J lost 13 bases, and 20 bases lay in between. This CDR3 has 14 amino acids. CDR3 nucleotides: TGTGCCAGCAGCCCCCCTGGCCCCCATTTCCTTATATATTTT. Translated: CASSPPGPHFLIYF.

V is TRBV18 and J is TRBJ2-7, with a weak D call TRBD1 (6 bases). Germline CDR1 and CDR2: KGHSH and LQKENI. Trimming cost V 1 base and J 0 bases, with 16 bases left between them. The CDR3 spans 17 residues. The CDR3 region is CASSPLRQARGSYEQYF. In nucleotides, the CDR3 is TGTGCCAGCTCACCACTCCGACAGGCCCGAGGCTCCTACGAGCAGTACTTC.

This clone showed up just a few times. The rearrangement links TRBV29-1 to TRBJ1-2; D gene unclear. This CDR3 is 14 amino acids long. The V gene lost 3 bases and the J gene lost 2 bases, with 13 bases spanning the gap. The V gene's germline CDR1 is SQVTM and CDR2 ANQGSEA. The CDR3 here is CSVEGLNINYGYTF. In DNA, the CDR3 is TGCAGCGTTGAGGGCCTAAATATAAACTATGGCTACACCTTC.

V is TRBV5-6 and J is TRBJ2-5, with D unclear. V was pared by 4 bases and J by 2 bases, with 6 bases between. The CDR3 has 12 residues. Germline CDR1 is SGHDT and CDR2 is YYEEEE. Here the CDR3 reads CASSLLQETQYF. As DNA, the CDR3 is TGTGCCAGCAGCCTTCTTCAAGAGACCCAGTACTTC. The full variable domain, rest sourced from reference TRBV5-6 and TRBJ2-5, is DAGVTQSPTHLIKTRGQQVTLRCSPKSGHDTVSWYQQALGQGPQFIFQYYEEEERQRGNFPDRFSGHQFPNYSSELNVNALLLGDSALYLCASSLLQETQYFGPGTRLLVL.

The chain's CDR3 is CASSQVAGRSGANVLTF. In DNA form, the CDR3 reads TGCGCCAGCAGCCAAGTGGCGGGGCGCTCTGGGGCCAACGTCCTGACTTTC. The chain combines TRBV4-1 with TRBJ2-6, with D maybe TRBD2 (6 bases). The CDR3 runs to 17 residues. Germline lookup yields CDR1 MGHRA and CDR2 YSYEKL. The germline V and J ends were trimmed by 1 base and 0 bases, with 10 bases remaining between them.

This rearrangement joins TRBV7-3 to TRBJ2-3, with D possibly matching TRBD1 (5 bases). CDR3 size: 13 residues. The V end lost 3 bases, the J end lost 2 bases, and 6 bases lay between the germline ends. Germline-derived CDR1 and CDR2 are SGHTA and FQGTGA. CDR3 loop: CASSLDNTDTQYF. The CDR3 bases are TGTGCCAGCAGCTTGGACAACACAGATACGCAGTATTTT.

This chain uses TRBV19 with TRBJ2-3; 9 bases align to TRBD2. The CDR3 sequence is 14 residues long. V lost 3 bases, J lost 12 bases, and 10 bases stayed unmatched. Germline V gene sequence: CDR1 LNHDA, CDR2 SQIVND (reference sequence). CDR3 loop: CASSIGLAGPFQYF. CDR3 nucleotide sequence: TGTGCCAGTAGTATCGGTCTAGCGGGACCCTTTCAGTATTTT.

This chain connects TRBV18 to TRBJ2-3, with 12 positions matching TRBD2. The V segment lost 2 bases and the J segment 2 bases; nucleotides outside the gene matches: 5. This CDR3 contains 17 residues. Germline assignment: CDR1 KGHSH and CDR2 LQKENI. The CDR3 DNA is TGTGCCAGCTCACCATTCAGGACTAGCGGGACCACAGATACGCAGTATTTT. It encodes CASSPFRTSGTTDTQYF.

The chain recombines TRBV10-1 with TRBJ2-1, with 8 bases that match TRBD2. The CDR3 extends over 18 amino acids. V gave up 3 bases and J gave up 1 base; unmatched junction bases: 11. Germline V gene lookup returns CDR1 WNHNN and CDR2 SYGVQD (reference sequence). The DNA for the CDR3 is TGCGCCAGCAGTGACACGGGAGGGCTTGGGGAATCCTACAATGAGCAGTTCTTC. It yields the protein CASSDTGGLGESYNEQFF.

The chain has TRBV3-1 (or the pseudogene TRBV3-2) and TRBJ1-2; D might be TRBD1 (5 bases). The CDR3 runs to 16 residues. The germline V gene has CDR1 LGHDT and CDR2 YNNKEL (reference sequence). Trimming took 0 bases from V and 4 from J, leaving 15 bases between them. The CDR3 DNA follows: TGTGCCAGCAGCCAAGACTACCGGGACTCCGGCTATGGCTACACCTTC. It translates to CASSQDYRDSGYGYTF.

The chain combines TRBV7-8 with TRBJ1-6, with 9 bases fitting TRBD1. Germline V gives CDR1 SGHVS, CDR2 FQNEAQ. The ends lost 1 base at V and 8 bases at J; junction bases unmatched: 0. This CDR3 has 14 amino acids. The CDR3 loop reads CASSLGQGDSPLHF. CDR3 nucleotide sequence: TGTGCCAGCAGCTTAGGACAGGGGGATTCACCCCTCCACTTT.

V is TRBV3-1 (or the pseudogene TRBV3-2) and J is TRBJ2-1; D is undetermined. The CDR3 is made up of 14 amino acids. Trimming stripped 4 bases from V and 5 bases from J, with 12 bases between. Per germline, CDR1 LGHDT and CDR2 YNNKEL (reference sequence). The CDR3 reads CASSPENRNNEQFF. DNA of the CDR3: TGTGCCAGCAGCCCCGAGAACCGCAACAATGAGCAGTTCTTC.

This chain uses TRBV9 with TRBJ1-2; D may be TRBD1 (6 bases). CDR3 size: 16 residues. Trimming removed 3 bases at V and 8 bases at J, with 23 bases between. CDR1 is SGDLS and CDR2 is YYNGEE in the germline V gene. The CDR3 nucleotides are TGTGCCAGCAGCGCTCCTGGGGGGGGCCTCAGGGGAGGCTACACCTTC. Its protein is CASSAPGGGLRGGYTF.

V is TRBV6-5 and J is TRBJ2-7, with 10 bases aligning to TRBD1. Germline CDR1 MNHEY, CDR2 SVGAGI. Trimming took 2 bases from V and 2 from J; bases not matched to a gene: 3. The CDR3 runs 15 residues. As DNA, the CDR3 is TGTGCCAGCAGTTACGCAGGGACAGGGGCCTACGAGCAGTACTTC. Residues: CASSYAGTGAYEQYF.

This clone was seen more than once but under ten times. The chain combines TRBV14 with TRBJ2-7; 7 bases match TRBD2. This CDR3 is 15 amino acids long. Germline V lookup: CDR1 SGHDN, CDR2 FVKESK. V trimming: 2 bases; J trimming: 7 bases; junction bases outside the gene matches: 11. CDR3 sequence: CASSQWGGSSREQYF. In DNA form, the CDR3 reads TGTGCCAGCAGCCAATGGGGCGGGAGCTCTCGGGAGCAGTACTTC.

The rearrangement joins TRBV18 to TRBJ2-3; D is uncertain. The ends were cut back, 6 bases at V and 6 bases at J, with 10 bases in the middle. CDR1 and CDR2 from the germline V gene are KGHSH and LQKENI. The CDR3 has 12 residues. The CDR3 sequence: CASSAISDTQYF. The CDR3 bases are TGTGCCAGCTCTGCGATTTCGGATACGCAGTATTTT.

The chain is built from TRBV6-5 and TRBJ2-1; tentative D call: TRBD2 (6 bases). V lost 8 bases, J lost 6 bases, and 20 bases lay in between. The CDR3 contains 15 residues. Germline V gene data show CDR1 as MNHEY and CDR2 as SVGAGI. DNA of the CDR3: TGTGCCAGCGCCCCAGGAGGGGCCCCCGGCAATGAGCAGTTCTTC. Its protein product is CASAPGGAPGNEQFF.